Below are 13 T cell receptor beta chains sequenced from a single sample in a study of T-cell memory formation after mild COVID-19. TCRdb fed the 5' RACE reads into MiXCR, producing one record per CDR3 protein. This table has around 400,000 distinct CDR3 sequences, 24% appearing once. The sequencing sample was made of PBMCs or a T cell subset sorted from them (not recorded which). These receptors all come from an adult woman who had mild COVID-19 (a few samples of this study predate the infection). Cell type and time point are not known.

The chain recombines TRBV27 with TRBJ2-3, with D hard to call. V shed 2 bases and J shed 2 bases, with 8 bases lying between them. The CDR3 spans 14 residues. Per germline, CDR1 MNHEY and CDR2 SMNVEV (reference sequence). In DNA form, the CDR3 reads TGTGCCAGCAGTTTAACCAGGCTCACAGATACGCAGTATTTT. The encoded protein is CASSLTRLTDTQYF.

DNA for the CDR3: TGTGCCAGCAGCACAGTCAGGAACACCGGGGAGCTGTTTTTT. The encoded protein is CASSTVRNTGELFF. The chain recombines TRBV6-5 with TRBJ2-2; D gene unclear. The ends were cut back, 6 bases at V and 1 base at J, with 9 bases in the middle. The CDR3 has 14 residues. Germline V gene data show CDR1 as MNHEY and CDR2 as SVGAGI.

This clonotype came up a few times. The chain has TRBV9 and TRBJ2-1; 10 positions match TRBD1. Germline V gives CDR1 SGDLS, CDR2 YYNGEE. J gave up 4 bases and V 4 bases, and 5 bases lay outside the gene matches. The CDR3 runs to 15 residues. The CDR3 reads CASSWGDRGYNEQFF. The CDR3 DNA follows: TGTGCCAGCAGCTGGGGGGACAGGGGATACAATGAGCAGTTCTTC.

CDR3 bases: TGTGCCAGCAGTTACAACCGGGAGTCCTACGAGCAGTACTTC. Its translation: CASSYNRESYEQYF. The chain is built from TRBV6-1 and TRBJ2-7; a weak D match, TRBD2 (6 bases). This CDR3 contains 14 residues. V was trimmed by 5 bases and J by 1 base, leaving 12 bases between them. Germline values: CDR1 MNHNS, CDR2 SASEGT.

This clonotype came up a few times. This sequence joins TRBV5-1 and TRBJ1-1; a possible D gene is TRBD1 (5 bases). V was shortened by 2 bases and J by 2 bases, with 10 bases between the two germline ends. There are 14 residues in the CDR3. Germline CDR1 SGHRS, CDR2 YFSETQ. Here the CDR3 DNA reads TGCGCCAGCAGCTTTGACAGCGCAAACACTGAAGCTTTCTTT. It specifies CASSFDSANTEAFF. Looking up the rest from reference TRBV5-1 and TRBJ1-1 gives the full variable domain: KAGVTQTPRYLIKTRGQQVTLSCSPISGHRSVSWYQQTPGQGLQFLFEYFSETQRNKGNFPGRFSGRQFSNSRSEMNVSTLELGDSALYLCASSFDSANTEAFFGQGTRLTVV.

CDR3 region: CAISEHSTGTGIEQFF. The CDR3 coding sequence is TGTGCCATCAGTGAGCACTCGACCGGGACAGGGATTGAGCAGTTCTTC. This chain connects TRBV10-3 to TRBJ2-1; TRBD1 matches 9 bases. V dropped 2 bases and J dropped 9; count of bases not matched to a gene: 11. The CDR3 is made up of 16 amino acids. Per the germline V gene, CDR1 is ENHRY and CDR2 is SYGVKD.

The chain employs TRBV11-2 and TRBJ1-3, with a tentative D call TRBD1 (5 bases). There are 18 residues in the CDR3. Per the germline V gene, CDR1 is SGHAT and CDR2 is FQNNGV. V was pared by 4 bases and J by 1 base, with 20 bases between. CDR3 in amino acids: CASSSRDWAGASGNTIYF. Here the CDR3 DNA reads TGTGCCAGCAGCTCTAGGGACTGGGCCGGGGCATCTGGAAACACCATATATTTT.

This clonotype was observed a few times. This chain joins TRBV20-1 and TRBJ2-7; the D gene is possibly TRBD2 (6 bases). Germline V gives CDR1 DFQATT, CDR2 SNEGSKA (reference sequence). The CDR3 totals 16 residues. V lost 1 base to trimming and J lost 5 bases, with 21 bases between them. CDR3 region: CSARGTPPGEEDEQYF. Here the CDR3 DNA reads TGCAGTGCTAGAGGGACTCCACCGGGGGAGGAGGACGAGCAGTACTTC.

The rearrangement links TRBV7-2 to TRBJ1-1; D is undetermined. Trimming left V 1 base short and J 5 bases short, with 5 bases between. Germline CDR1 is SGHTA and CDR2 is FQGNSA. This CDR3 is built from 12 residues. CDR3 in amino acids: CASSLGWTEAFF. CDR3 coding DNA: TGTGCCAGCAGCTTAGGGTGGACTGAAGCTTTCTTT.

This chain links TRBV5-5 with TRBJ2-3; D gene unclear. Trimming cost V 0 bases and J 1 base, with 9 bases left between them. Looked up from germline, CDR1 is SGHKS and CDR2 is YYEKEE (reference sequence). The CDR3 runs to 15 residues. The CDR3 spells CASSLAGFGTDTQYF. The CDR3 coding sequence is TGTGCCAGCAGCTTGGCCGGGTTCGGCACAGATACGCAGTATTTT.

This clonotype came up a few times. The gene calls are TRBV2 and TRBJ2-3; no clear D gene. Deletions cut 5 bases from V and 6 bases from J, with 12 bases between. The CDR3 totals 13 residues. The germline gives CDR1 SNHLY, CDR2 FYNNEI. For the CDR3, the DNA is TGTGCCAGCAGTCAATCTCCCCGGGATACGCAGTATTTT. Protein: CASSQSPRDTQYF.

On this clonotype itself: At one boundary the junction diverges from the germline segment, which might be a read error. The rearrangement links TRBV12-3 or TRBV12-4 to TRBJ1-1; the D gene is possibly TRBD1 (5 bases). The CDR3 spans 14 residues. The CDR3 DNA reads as TGTGCCAGCAGTTTATCCCTCCTTGGGACTGAGGCTTTCTTT. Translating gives CASSLSLLGTEAFF.

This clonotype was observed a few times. CDR3 bases: TGTGCCAGCAGCTCTCGGGGGCCTGTAGAGACCCAGTACTTC. The encoded protein is CASSSRGPVETQYF. The rearrangement uses TRBV6-1 and TRBJ2-5; possibly TRBD1 or TRBD2 for D (6 bases each). Deletions cut 6 bases from V and 4 bases from J, with 15 bases between. The CDR3 totals 14 residues. Germline CDR1 is MNHNS and CDR2 is SASEGT.